This passage covers 21 T cell receptor beta chains from one sample sequenced in a study of blood T cell repertoires in COVID-19. The repertoire was sequenced with immunoSEQ multiplex PCR; TCRdb's copy has only in-frame clones and lacks some. The table shows approximately 61,000 clones, with almost 90% occurring only once. The specimen sequenced was peripheral blood. The receptors were gathered from a woman older than 75 with active COVID-19.

The chain employs TRBV6-6 and TRBJ2-7; 12 nucleotides align to TRBD2. The length of the CDR3 is 15 residues. The V and J ends lost 6 bases and 7 bases, in that order; junction bases with no gene match: 10. Germline CDR1 is MNHNY and CDR2 is SVGAGI (reference sequence). The CDR3 region has the DNA TGTGCCAGCAGAACGACAGGACTAGCGGGGAGAGAGCAGTACTTC. Translated, it gives CASRTTGLAGREQYF.

The chain has TRBV5-1 and TRBJ1-1; 7 positions match TRBD1. V shed 4 bases, J shed 3 bases, and the junction held 9 bases outside the gene matches. In germline, CDR1 is SGHRS, CDR2 YFSETQ. The CDR3 extends over 15 amino acids. CDR3 DNA: TGCGCCAGCAGCCCCGGACAGGCCTGGGACACTGAAGCTTTCTTT. Translating gives CASSPGQAWDTEAFF. The full variable domain, completed using reference TRBV5-1 and TRBJ1-1, is KAGVTQTPRYLIKTRGQQVTLSCSPISGHRSVSWYQQTPGQGLQFLFEYFSETQRNKGNFPGRFSGRQFSNSRSEMNVSTLELGDSALYLCASSPGQAWDTEAFFGQGTRLTVV.

The genes are TRBV27 and TRBJ2-3, with 7 nucleotides matching TRBD2. CDR3 length: 15 residues. The germline V gene encodes CDR1 MNHEY and CDR2 SMNVEV (reference sequence). V shed 5 bases and J 1 base; nucleotides not matched to a gene: 6. The CDR3 loop is CASSQRAGRTDTQYF. The CDR3 DNA follows: TGTGCCAGCAGTCAAAGAGCGGGGCGCACAGATACGCAGTATTTT.

This clone was counted a single time. The chain joins TRBV5-1 to TRBJ1-1; the D gene is possibly TRBD1 (5 bases). Germline CDR1 and CDR2: SGHRS and YFSETQ. The V end was cut by 4 bases, the J end by 1 base, with 11 bases between. This CDR3 has 14 residues. The CDR3 DNA reads as TGCGCCAGCAGCCCTGGGGCAGGGAACACTGAAGCTTTCTTT. Protein product: CASSPGAGNTEAFF.

In this sample, this clone turned up once. The chain employs TRBV7-3 and TRBJ1-3; D gene uncertain. The CDR3 totals 13 residues. Trimming cost V 5 bases and J 4 bases, with 9 bases left between them. Germline V lookup: CDR1 SGHTA, CDR2 FQGTGA. The CDR3 loop reads CASSTSTGNTIYF. CDR3 DNA sequence: TGTGCCAGCAGCACGTCGACAGGAAACACCATATATTTT.

The chain joins TRBV28 to TRBJ1-5; D is perhaps TRBD1 (6 bases). Germline loops: CDR1 MDHEN, CDR2 SYDVKM. CDR3 length: 19 amino acids. Trimming removed 6 bases from V and 0 bases from J, with 24 bases in between. The chain's CDR3 is CASSFNYRELDYSNQPQHF. The CDR3 nucleotides are TGTGCCAGCAGCTTCAATTACAGGGAACTGGATTATAGCAATCAGCCCCAGCATTTT.

This clone was seen only once. The V gene is TRBV27, the J gene TRBJ1-3; the D gene is possibly TRBD1 (6 bases). Trimming shortened V by 6 bases and J by 4 bases, and 13 bases separated the two germline ends. This CDR3 comprises 14 residues. Germline V gives CDR1 MNHEY, CDR2 SMNVEV (reference sequence). CDR3 sequence reads: CASRPSGQGNTIYF. The CDR3 DNA reads TGTGCCAGCAGGCCCTCGGGACAAGGAAACACCATATATTTT.

V is TRBV7-9 and J is TRBJ2-1; TRBD1 aligns across 7 bases. V lost 4 bases, J lost 14 bases, and 14 bases stayed unmatched. The CDR3 is 14 residues long. The germline gives CDR1 SEHNR, CDR2 FQNEAQ (reference sequence). The CDR3: CASSSRRTGLEEFF. The DNA for the CDR3 is TGTGCCAGCAGCTCCCGGCGGACAGGTTTGGAGGAGTTCTTC.

In this sample, this clone turned up once. The chain has TRBV4-1 and TRBJ2-3; 14 nucleotides match TRBD2. Germline V CDR1 and CDR2: MGHRA, YSYEKL. The CDR3 length is 17 residues. Unmatched junction bases numbered 8, after V lost 4 bases and J lost 5 bases. Here the CDR3 reads CASSRGLAGGRVDTQYF. CDR3 sequence (DNA): TGCGCCAGCAGCCGAGGACTAGCGGGGGGCCGGGTAGATACGCAGTATTTT.

This chain connects TRBV7-9 to TRBJ2-7; tentatively, D is TRBD2 (5 bases). The germline CDR1 and CDR2 sequences are SEHNR and FQNEAQ (reference sequence). CDR3 size: 16 residues. V lost 4 bases and J 1 base, leaving 17 bases between the germline ends. Written as DNA, the CDR3 is TGTGCCAGCAGCTCGCCCCTCGGGAAACTTTCCTACGAGCAGTACTTC. Residues: CASSSPLGKLSYEQYF.

This chain links TRBV29-1 with TRBJ1-1, with D maybe TRBD1 (6 bases). Germline values: CDR1 SQVTM, CDR2 ANQGSEA. V lost 5 bases and J 1 base, leaving 11 bases between the germline ends. The CDR3 sequence is 13 residues long. This CDR3 is CSVRRGANTEAFF. As DNA, the CDR3 is TGCAGCGTTCGGCGGGGGGCGAACACTGAAGCTTTCTTT.

The rearrangement uses TRBV28 and TRBJ2-1; maybe TRBD2 (5 bases). The germline V gene has CDR1 MDHEN and CDR2 SYDVKM. There are 15 residues in the CDR3. The V gene lost 1 base and the J gene lost 4 bases, with 11 bases spanning the gap. The CDR3 DNA reads TGTGCCAGCAGTTTATATCCTAGCCCATACAATGAGCAGTTCTTC. This sequence encodes CASSLYPSPYNEQFF.

The chain employs TRBV19 and TRBJ2-2; maybe TRBD2 (5 bases). V shed 7 bases and J shed 5 bases, with 11 bases lying between them. CDR1 and CDR2 (germline): LNHDA, SQIVND (reference sequence). The CDR3 spans 13 residues. Here the CDR3 DNA reads TGTGCCAGTATTGGTAGGGAGACCGGGGAGCTGTTTTTT. Protein product: CASIGRETGELFF.

V usage is TRBV24-1 and J usage is TRBJ2-1, with no clear D. Germline V gives CDR1 KGHDR, CDR2 SFDVKD. This CDR3 region has 16 residues. Between the trimmed V and J ends, which lost 0 bases and 2 bases, there was a span of 10 bases. CDR3 sequence reads: CATSDLWATTYNEQFF. CDR3 in DNA: TGTGCCACCAGTGATTTGTGGGCGACCACCTACAATGAGCAGTTCTTC.

The gene calls are TRBV29-1 and TRBJ1-2; a possible D gene is TRBD1 (6 bases). V lost 5 bases to trimming and J lost 0 bases, with 7 bases between them. Germline loops: CDR1 SQVTM, CDR2 ANQGSEA. The CDR3 loop spans 12 amino acids. The CDR3 bases are TGCAGCGTTTGGACAGCTAACTATGGCTACACCTTC. Translating gives CSVWTANYGYTF.

This chain joins TRBV9 and TRBJ1-6, with 7 bases that match TRBD1. Trimming at V came to 3 bases and at J to 4 bases, leaving 7 bases not matched to a gene. Germline-derived CDR1 and CDR2 are SGDLS and YYNGEE. The CDR3 is made up of 16 amino acids. The CDR3 sequence is CASSAGTASYNSPLHF. The CDR3 DNA sequence: TGTGCCAGCAGCGCCGGGACAGCCTCTTATAATTCACCCCTCCACTTT.

This sequence joins TRBV3-1 (or the pseudogene TRBV3-2) and TRBJ2-2; tentative D call: TRBD2 (6 bases). The CDR3 is made up of 14 amino acids. Germline loops: CDR1 LGHDT, CDR2 YNNKEL (reference sequence). V lost 3 bases and J lost 1, with 6 bases in between. CDR3 in DNA: TGTGCCAGCAGCCAGGGGGGGAACACCGGGGAGCTGTTTTTT. Its translation: CASSQGGNTGELFF.

The chain is built from TRBV2 and TRBJ2-3, with 9 bases that match TRBD2. V trimming: 4 bases; J trimming: 6 bases; junction bases outside the gene matches: 11. Per the germline V gene, CDR1 is SNHLY and CDR2 is FYNNEI. This CDR3 region has 16 residues. CDR3 amino acids: CASSVLVAGAGDTQYF. CDR3 nucleotide sequence: TGTGCCAGCAGTGTCTTGGTAGCGGGGGCCGGGGATACGCAGTATTTT. Supplemented by reference TRBV2 and TRBJ2-3, the full variable domain reads EPEVTQTPSHQVTQMGQEVILRCVPISNHLYFYWYRQILGQKVEFLVSFYNNEISEKSEIFDDQFSVERPDGSNFTLKIRSTKLEDSAMYFCASSVLVAGAGDTQYFGPGTRLTVL.

The V gene is TRBV7-2, the J gene TRBJ1-2; perhaps TRBD1 as D (6 bases). V dropped 5 bases and J dropped 6 bases, with 16 bases sitting between them. The CDR3 consists of 14 residues. Germline V CDR1 and CDR2: SGHTA, FQGNSA. Here the CDR3 reads CASSPPPHRDGYTF. For the CDR3, the DNA is TGTGCCAGCAGCCCCCCCCCACACAGGGATGGCTACACCTTC.

V gene TRBV3-1 (or the pseudogene TRBV3-2) combines with J gene TRBJ2-7; D is undetermined. The germline CDR1 and CDR2 sequences are LGHDT and YNNKEL (reference sequence). The CDR3 runs 14 residues. Trimming took off 1 base at V and 0 bases at J, with 7 bases between the two ends. CDR3 in DNA: TGTGCCAGCAGCCAAGGCTACGGCTCCTACGAGCAGTACTTC. Residues: CASSQGYGSYEQYF.

The count of this clone is one. J is TRBJ2-7 and V is TRBV27; 7 nucleotides line up with TRBD1. Germline V gene data show CDR1 as MNHEY and CDR2 as SMNVEV (reference sequence). The CDR3 sequence is 14 residues long. With V trimmed by 4 bases and J by 2 bases, 5 bases remained unmatched. The CDR3 nucleotides are TGTGCCAGCAGTTGGGGCAGGGGGACCTACGAGCAGTACTTC. Protein product: CASSWGRGTYEQYF.